This TCR beta chain came from a study of shared clonotypes between healthy human individuals. General observations from the study: Apart from blood, nothing was sampled; tissue repertoires likely differ.

This CDR3 comprises 16 residues. CDR1 is SGHVS and CDR2 is FQNEAQ in the germline V gene. V shed 0 bases and J 0 bases; nucleotides not matched to a gene: 5. To note about this clone: What it binds is unknown. Other DNA sequences of this sample code for an identical CDR3.

Produced via immunoSEQ multiplex PCR; TCRdb's table is partial and in-frame only. Altogether 500,000 to 650,000 clones are present, roughly four fifths being singletons, with the ten largest covering 9.5% to 15%. The chain has TRBV7-8 and TRBJ2-7; TRBD1 matches at 7 bases. The TCR was taken from a woman in her thirties or forties in good health. Some clones in this sample may be carry-over from other donors' samples. The sample taken for sequencing was PBMCs. CDR3 loop: CASSLAGGAASYEQYF. Here the CDR3 DNA reads TGTGCCAGCAGCTTAGCAGGGGGCGCAGCCTCCTACGAGCAGTACTTC. Combining the CDR3 with reference TRBV7-8 and TRBJ2-7 gives the whole variable domain GAGVSQSPRYKVAKRGQDVALRCDPISGHVSLFWYQQALGQGPEFLTYFQNEAQLDKSGLPSDRFFAERPEGSVSTLKIQRTQQEDSAVYLCASSLAGGAASYEQYFGPGTRLTVT.